Presented here are 21 T cell receptor beta chains from one specimen sequenced in a study of blood T cell repertoires in COVID-19. Here immunoSEQ multiplex PCR was the method, and the copy in TCRdb shows in-frame clones only, minus some. The repertoire holds just over 300,000 clones, with 75% to 90% as singletons. Specimen: peripheral blood. These receptor sequences come from a man aged 18 to 30 with active or convalescent COVID-19.

The chain uses TRBV21-1 and TRBJ1-2; the table's D call, TRBD1, has no DNA check behind it. TRBV21-1 is an annotated pseudogene. The CDR3 spans 19 residues. The CDR3 DNA is TGTGCCAGCAGCAAAGCGTGGCTTTCAGCCAGGGGGTCCCGGTATGGCTACACCTTC. Protein sequence: CASSKAWLSARGSRYGYTF.

The chain combines TRBV7-8 with TRBJ2-7; a weak D match, TRBD1 (5 bases). CDR1 is SGHVS and CDR2 is FQNEAQ in the germline V gene. Trimming removed 4 bases from V and 3 bases from J, with 13 bases in between. The CDR3 runs to 14 residues. CDR3 amino acids: CASSSDRTIYEQYF. CDR3 bases: TGTGCCAGCAGCTCCGACAGAACCATCTACGAGCAGTACTTC.

The chain recombines TRBV18 with TRBJ2-1; TRBD2 matches 7 bases. This CDR3 is built from 15 residues. Germline CDR1 is KGHSH and CDR2 is LQKENI. V lost 3 bases and J lost 3; bases outside the gene matches: 5. CDR3 amino acids: CASSPLADYYNEQFF. The CDR3 DNA is TGTGCCAGCTCACCTCTAGCGGATTACTACAATGAGCAGTTCTTC.

This clone was counted once. DNA of the CDR3: TGTGCCAGTAGCGGGACAGGGGACGAGACCCAGTACTTC. The encoded protein is CASSGTGDETQYF. This sequence joins TRBV19 and TRBJ2-5, with 10 bases aligning to TRBD1. Germline-derived CDR1 and CDR2 are LNHDA and SQIVND (reference sequence). Trimming at V came to 6 bases and at J to 5 bases, leaving 3 bases not matched to a gene. The CDR3 runs to 13 residues.

The CDR3 is CASSERDRELHF. CDR3 DNA: TGTGCCAGCAGTGAGCGGGACAGGGAACTCCACTTT. The chain couples TRBV2 to TRBJ1-6; TRBD1 matches at 9 bases. There are 12 residues in the CDR3. After removal of 3 bases from V and 16 bases from J, the junction contained 4 bases not matched to a gene. Germline V gene lookup returns CDR1 SNHLY and CDR2 FYNNEI.

The chain joins TRBV4-1 to TRBJ1-6; no reliable D call. CDR1 is MGHRA and CDR2 is YSYEKL in the germline V gene. The CDR3 loop spans 18 amino acids. The V gene lost 0 bases and the J gene lost 0 bases, with 12 bases spanning the gap. This chain's CDR3 is CASSQDPHFSSYNSPLHF. The CDR3 DNA reads TGCGCCAGCAGCCAAGACCCGCACTTTAGCTCCTATAATTCACCCCTCCACTTT.

This sequence joins TRBV2 and TRBJ1-1; 7 bases are shared with TRBD1. This CDR3 is 14 amino acids long. Germline assignment: CDR1 SNHLY and CDR2 FYNNEI. The V and J ends lost 3 bases and 4 bases, in that order; junction bases with no gene match: 5. The CDR3 coding sequence is TGTGCCAGCAGTGAGGGTCAGGGGGTCACTGAAGCTTTCTTT. As protein: CASSEGQGVTEAFF.

The CDR3 nucleotides are TGTGCCAGCTCACCAGCGCCAGGATCCCCCTACGAGCAGTACTTC. It specifies CASSPAPGSPYEQYF. The chain links TRBV18 to TRBJ2-7; D unclear. The CDR3 is 15 amino acids. Germline V CDR1 and CDR2: KGHSH, LQKENI. Trimming removed 2 bases from V and 2 bases from J, with 13 bases in between.

The chain joins TRBV28 to TRBJ1-2, with TRBD1 matching 11 bases. J gave up 4 bases and V 3 bases, and 1 base lay outside the gene matches. From germline, CDR1 is MDHEN and CDR2 SYDVKM. This CDR3 is built from 14 residues. The CDR3 sequence: CASSFGTGGYGYTF. The CDR3 DNA reads as TGTGCCAGCAGTTTCGGGACAGGGGGCTATGGCTACACCTTC.

The V and J genes are TRBV6-5 and TRBJ1-1; the D gene is possibly TRBD1 (6 bases). The germline V gene encodes CDR1 MNHEY and CDR2 SVGAGI. This CDR3 spans 16 amino acids. V dropped 2 bases and J dropped 0 bases, with 13 bases sitting between them. Written as DNA, the CDR3 is TGTGCCAGCAGTTACAGGGGGGGAATGATGAACACTGAAGCTTTCTTT. Translating gives CASSYRGGMMNTEAFF.

This clone was picked up a small number of times. This sequence joins TRBV7-8 and TRBJ2-7; D uncertain. V was pared by 4 bases and J by 2 bases, with 3 bases between. Germline CDR1 is SGHVS and CDR2 is FQNEAQ. CDR3 length: 11 amino acids. CDR3 sequence reads: CASSSAYEQYF. The CDR3 nucleotides read TGTGCCAGCAGCTCCGCCTACGAGCAGTACTTC.

The genes are TRBV11-1 and TRBJ1-1; D is unresolved. Trimming cost V 3 bases and J 1 base, with 12 bases left between them. CDR1 SGHAT and CDR2 FQDESV come from the germline V gene (reference sequence). The CDR3 is 15 residues long. CDR3 residues: CASSLSFPGNTEAFF. The DNA of the CDR3 is TGTGCCAGCAGCTTGAGCTTTCCAGGGAACACTGAAGCTTTCTTT.

The chain has TRBV29-1 and TRBJ2-7; 7 bases align to TRBD2. From germline, CDR1 is SQVTM and CDR2 ANQGSEA. J gave up 4 bases and V 3 bases, and 9 bases lay outside the gene matches. This CDR3 has 14 amino acids. Here the CDR3 reads CSVELASGRYEQYF. The CDR3 DNA reads as TGCAGCGTTGAGTTGGCTAGCGGAAGATACGAGCAGTACTTC.

The chain uses TRBV27 and TRBJ2-1; weak D call: TRBD2 (5 bases). Trimming pared 5 bases from V and 0 bases from J, leaving 11 bases between. This CDR3 contains 15 residues. Germline loops: CDR1 MNHEY, CDR2 SMNVEV (reference sequence). DNA of the CDR3: TGTGCCAGCAGTATGCGGGTGAGCTCCTACAATGAGCAGTTCTTC. As protein: CASSMRVSSYNEQFF.

V usage is TRBV28 and J usage is TRBJ2-5; perhaps TRBD2 as D (6 bases). This CDR3 is built from 13 residues. Trimming left V 6 bases short and J 2 bases short, with 10 bases between. CDR1 is MDHEN, CDR2 SYDVKM, per germline. The CDR3 loop is CASSLGSQETQYF. Here the CDR3 DNA reads TGTGCCAGCAGCCTCGGGAGTCAAGAGACCCAGTACTTC. Full variable domain (rest looked up from reference TRBV28 and TRBJ2-5): DVKVTQSSRYLVKRTGEKVFLECVQDMDHENMFWYRQDPGLGLRLIYFSYDVKMKEKGDIPEGYSVSREKKERFSLILESASTNQTSMYLCASSLGSQETQYFGPGTRLLVL.

This clone was observed a single time. The rearrangement joins TRBV11-2 to TRBJ2-3, with D tentatively TRBD1 (5 bases). CDR1 and CDR2 (germline): SGHAT, FQNNGV. V lost 3 bases and J 2 bases, leaving 9 bases between the germline ends. The CDR3 length is 14 residues. The CDR3, as DNA: TGTGCCAGCAGCTTTCACGGACACACAGATACGCAGTATTTT. This sequence encodes CASSFHGHTDTQYF.

The chain recombines TRBV6-6 with TRBJ1-3; D unclear. Looked up from germline, CDR1 is MNHNY and CDR2 is SVGAGI (reference sequence). Trimming removed 7 bases at V and 0 bases at J, with 19 bases between. The CDR3 sequence is 17 residues long. The CDR3 DNA reads TGTGCCAGCAATCGCCAGGCTTCCAGTTACTCTGGAAACACCATATATTTT. It specifies CASNRQASSYSGNTIYF.

This clone has only a few counts. This chain links TRBV10-2 with TRBJ1-5, with D possibly TRBD1 on 6 matching bases. Germline V gene data show CDR1 as WSHSY and CDR2 as SAAADI. This CDR3 has 13 amino acids. V was pared by 3 bases and J by 7 bases, with 10 bases between. The CDR3 DNA is TGCGCCAGCAGTGACAGGGGTGGCCAGCCCCAGCATTTT. It is translated as CASSDRGGQPQHF.

This clone was seen just once. This chain links TRBV6-5 with TRBJ1-1; no reliable D call. Germline V gene sequence: CDR1 MNHEY, CDR2 SVGAGI. The CDR3 is made up of 14 amino acids. V gave up 6 bases and J gave up 5 bases, with 16 bases separating them. The CDR3 reads CASRGGRLETEAFF. The DNA of the CDR3 is TGTGCCAGCAGAGGAGGGAGATTGGAAACTGAAGCTTTCTTT.

J is TRBJ2-5 and V is TRBV25-1, with 15 positions matching TRBD2. Trimming took 2 bases from V and 4 from J; bases not matched to a gene: 2. This CDR3 is 16 amino acids long. CDR1 and CDR2 from the germline V gene are MGHDK and SYGVNS. The CDR3 DNA reads TGTGCCAGCAGTGAAGGGACTAGCGGGGGGATAGAGACCCAGTACTTC. Translating it yields CASSEGTSGGIETQYF.

Worth noting for this clone: Other DNA sequences from this sample encode an identical CDR3 as well. The chain uses TRBV28 and TRBJ1-5; D gene unclear. This CDR3 is 13 amino acids long. In germline, CDR1 is MDHEN, CDR2 SYDVKM. V was shortened by 2 bases and J by 5 bases, with 7 bases between the two germline ends. The CDR3 loop reads CASSLVRDQPQHF. CDR3 sequence (DNA): TGTGCCAGCAGTTTAGTTCGGGATCAGCCCCAGCATTTT.